This passage covers 18 T cell receptor beta chains from one sample sequenced in a study of cytomegalovirus exposure and HLA in healthy donors. PCR amplification relied on 60 Vbeta primers (plus 13 Jbeta primers). Method: immunoSEQ multiplex PCR; TCRdb's copy keeps in-frame clones and lacks some. This table holds 100,000 to 150,000 clones, around three quarters found once. Sequencing was carried out using PBMCs. All receptors derive from a man younger than 45 in good health and CMV-seronegative.

This clone was seen only a few times. This rearrangement joins TRBV7-9 to TRBJ1-1; 7 nucleotides line up with TRBD1. The J segment lost 6 bases and the V segment lost 10 bases, leaving 11 bases of the junction unmatched. Per the germline V gene, CDR1 is SEHNR and CDR2 is FQNEAQ (reference sequence). The CDR3 is made up of 13 amino acids. The CDR3 sequence is CATTTGESAEAFF. In nucleotides, the CDR3 is TGTGCCACAACCACAGGGGAGTCGGCTGAAGCTTTCTTT.

V is TRBV10-2 and J is TRBJ2-7; 8 positions match TRBD2. The V and J ends lost 8 bases and 7 bases, in that order; junction bases with no gene match: 13. The germline gives CDR1 WSHSY, CDR2 SAAADI. The CDR3 contains 14 residues. The CDR3 nucleotides are TGCGCCAGCGGGTCCGGGACTAGGTTCGGGGAGCAGTACTTC. Its protein product is CASGSGTRFGEQYF.

The chain recombines TRBV28 with TRBJ1-1, with TRBD1 as a possible D gene (6 bases). V lost 5 bases, J lost 5 bases, and 18 bases lay in between. The CDR3 spans 15 residues. Germline CDR1 reads MDHEN; CDR2 reads SYDVKM. CDR3 coding DNA: TGTGCCAGCAGTCCGCCGGGGGGCGCGAGGACTGAAGCTTTCTTT. Amino acids: CASSPPGGARTEAFF.

The chain recombines TRBV4-1 with TRBJ2-2; 9 nucleotides line up with TRBD2. Germline CDR1 MGHRA, CDR2 YSYEKL. CDR3 length: 17 amino acids. Unmatched junction bases numbered 5, after V lost 0 bases and J lost 3 bases. The CDR3 spells CASSQDYVAGDTGELFF. The CDR3 DNA reads as TGCGCCAGCAGCCAAGATTACGTAGCGGGAGACACCGGGGAGCTGTTTTTT.

The chain uses TRBV5-4 and TRBJ1-1, with D maybe TRBD1 (5 bases). Looked up from germline, CDR1 is SGHNT and CDR2 is YYREEE (reference sequence). V was clipped by 0 bases and J by 4 bases, with 10 bases between them. The CDR3 totals 14 residues. CDR3 amino acids: CASSLEGLSTEAFF. In nucleotides, the CDR3 is TGTGCCAGCAGCTTGGAGGGGTTGTCCACTGAAGCTTTCTTT.

The chain employs TRBV5-5 and TRBJ2-1; 8 nucleotides align to TRBD2. Germline-derived CDR1 and CDR2 are SGHKS and YYEKEE (reference sequence). This CDR3 is built from 15 residues. With 1 base clipped from V and 3 bases from J, the junction kept 3 bases outside the gene matches. The CDR3 bases are TGTGCCAGCAGCTTGACTAGCGGAGGCTACAATGAGCAGTTCTTC. Its translation is CASSLTSGGYNEQFF.

This clone was observed once. The CDR3 region is CASTEYRGYGYTF. CDR3 DNA: TGTGCCAGCACGGAATACAGGGGGTATGGCTACACCTTC. The rearrangement links TRBV28 to TRBJ1-2; 8 positions agree with TRBD1. The length of the CDR3 is 13 residues. Trimming cost V 7 bases and J 5 bases; bases outside gene matches: 6. Germline V gene lookup returns CDR1 MDHEN and CDR2 SYDVKM.

The chain is built from TRBV30 and TRBJ2-1, with 11 bases aligning to TRBD2. Germline-derived CDR1 and CDR2 are GTSNPN and SVGIG (reference sequence). The CDR3 extends over 14 amino acids. The junction had 2 bases not matched to a gene; V was cut back by 3 bases and J by 4 bases. The CDR3 bases are TGTGCCTGGAGCGCTAGCGGGGGGTACAATGAGCAGTTCTTC. Protein: CAWSASGGYNEQFF. Based on the CDR3 plus reference TRBV30 and TRBJ2-1, the full variable domain is SQTIHQWPATLVQPVGSPLSLECTVEGTSNPNLYWYRQAAGRGLQLLFYSVGIGQISSEVPQNLSASRPQDRQFILSSKKLLLSDSGFYLCAWSASGGYNEQFFGPGTRLTVL.

The chain uses TRBV5-5 and TRBJ2-5; 7 bases line up with TRBD2. Looked up from germline, CDR1 is SGHKS and CDR2 is YYEKEE (reference sequence). This CDR3 has 13 residues. Trimming at V came to 4 bases and at J to 7 bases, leaving 7 bases not matched to a gene. The DNA for the CDR3 is TGTGCCAGCAGCCGAGGACTAGAAGGGACCCAGTACTTC. It encodes CASSRGLEGTQYF.

This clone was seen a single time. The chain couples TRBV4-3 to TRBJ2-3; tentative D call: TRBD1 (6 bases). With 1 base removed from V and 2 bases from J, the gap between germline ends came to 10 bases. The CDR3 totals 15 residues. CDR1 LGHNA and CDR2 YSLEER come from the germline V gene. The CDR3 DNA reads as TGCGCCAGCAGCCAAGCACAGGGATACACAGATACGCAGTATTTT. This encodes CASSQAQGYTDTQYF.

This chain connects TRBV4-2 to TRBJ1-4; possible D gene TRBD1, 6 bases. Trimming shortened V by 0 bases and J by 6 bases, and 20 bases separated the two germline ends. Per the germline V gene, CDR1 is LGHNA and CDR2 is YNFKEQ. The CDR3 spans 18 residues. CDR3 amino acids: CASSQDRQGSRWDEKLFF. CDR3 nucleotides: TGTGCCAGCAGCCAAGATAGGCAGGGGAGCAGGTGGGATGAAAAACTGTTTTTT.

V gene TRBV10-2 combines with J gene TRBJ1-2; no definite D call. The CDR3 spans 13 residues. The V gene lost 6 bases and the J gene lost 2 bases, with 10 bases spanning the gap. From germline, CDR1 is WSHSY and CDR2 SAAADI. CDR3 loop: CASRRAENYGYTF. The CDR3 DNA follows: TGCGCCAGCAGGCGGGCAGAGAACTATGGCTACACCTTC.

The V gene is TRBV2, the J gene TRBJ1-4, with 7 bases fitting TRBD1. Germline assignment: CDR1 SNHLY and CDR2 FYNNEI. This CDR3 is 15 amino acids long. The V gene end was trimmed by 4 bases and the J gene end by 1 base; junction bases not matched to a gene: 3. Here the CDR3 DNA reads TGTGCCAGCAGTGTTTACAGGGGAACTAATGAAAAACTGTTTTTT. Its translation: CASSVYRGTNEKLFF.

This chain uses TRBV5-4 with TRBJ2-1; tentatively, D is TRBD1 (5 bases). Germline CDR1 reads SGHNT; CDR2 reads YYREEE (reference sequence). V was trimmed by 2 bases and J by 0 bases, leaving 9 bases between them. The length of the CDR3 is 15 residues. Here the CDR3 reads CASSFQQGSYNEQFF. CDR3 coding DNA: TGTGCCAGCAGCTTTCAGCAGGGCTCCTACAATGAGCAGTTCTTC.

The chain has TRBV28 and TRBJ2-7, with D tentatively TRBD1 (5 bases). V was clipped by 4 bases and J by 0 bases, with 10 bases between them. CDR1 and CDR2 from the germline V gene are MDHEN and SYDVKM. The CDR3 has 14 residues. DNA for the CDR3: TGTGCCAGCAGTTCCCCCGACAGCTCCTACGAGCAGTACTTC. The encoded protein is CASSSPDSSYEQYF.

V is TRBV19 and J is TRBJ2-7; the D gene is possibly TRBD1 (6 bases). The CDR3 is made up of 15 amino acids. The germline V gene encodes CDR1 LNHDA and CDR2 SQIVND (reference sequence). V was cut by 3 bases and J by 3 bases, with 15 bases left in between. DNA for the CDR3: TGTGCCAGTAGTATTACCCGGGACACCGACTACGAGCAGTACTTC. Translation gives CASSITRDTDYEQYF.

This clone has a handful of counts. The rearrangement uses TRBV11-3 and TRBJ2-7, with 7 positions matching TRBD2. Germline V CDR1 and CDR2: SGHNT, YENEEA. The CDR3 consists of 13 residues. J gave up 6 bases and V 3 bases, and 5 bases lay outside the gene matches. CDR3 sequence: CASSLGEGFEQYF. CDR3 nucleotides: TGTGCCAGCAGCTTGGGGGAGGGATTCGAGCAGTACTTC.

The rearrangement uses TRBV5-6 and TRBJ2-5, with D possibly being TRBD2 (5 bases). This CDR3 spans 11 amino acids. Germline CDR1 and CDR2: SGHDT and YYEEEE. V was pared by 4 bases and J by 9 bases, with 10 bases between. CDR3 in DNA: TGTGCCAGCAGCCGCACCGGGGCCCAGTACTTC. It translates to CASSRTGAQYF. The full variable domain, completed using reference TRBV5-6 and TRBJ2-5, is DAGVTQSPTHLIKTRGQQVTLRCSPKSGHDTVSWYQQALGQGPQFIFQYYEEEERQRGNFPDRFSGHQFPNYSSELNVNALLLGDSALYLCASSRTGAQYFGPGTRLLVL.